The 8 T cell receptor beta chains below come from one sample, sequenced in a study of Ad26.COV2.S vaccination and SARS-CoV-2 variants. Libraries were prepared by immunoSEQ multiplex PCR; TCRdb keeps only in-frame clonotypes and omits some of them. Of roughly 250,000 clones detected, around nine tenths appear once; the ten largest clones hold about 2.7%. The treatment: 15 to 20 received Ad26.COV2.S at low or high dose, single or two shots; 5 received placebo; per-sample allocation not given. The samples date from day 63 after the first vaccine or placebo injection. The specimen comprised peripheral blood, sampled in a trial of Ad26.COV2.S vaccine versus placebo. The origin of the receptors is a person between 18 and 65 years old who received the Ad26.COV2.S COVID-19 vaccine or a placebo.

The chain uses TRBV30 and TRBJ2-1; D remains ambiguous. The germline gives CDR1 GTSNPN, CDR2 SVGIG (reference sequence). V lost 0 bases and J 2 bases, leaving 8 bases between the germline ends. The CDR3 contains 14 residues. This CDR3 reads CAWSVRWAYNEQFF. In nucleotides, the CDR3 is TGTGCCTGGAGTGTACGGTGGGCCTACAATGAGCAGTTCTTC. Supplemented by reference TRBV30 and TRBJ2-1, the full variable domain reads SQTIHQWPATLVQPVGSPLSLECTVEGTSNPNLYWYRQAAGRGLQLLFYSVGIGQISSEVPQNLSASRPQDRQFILSSKKLLLSDSGFYLCAWSVRWAYNEQFFGPGTRLTVL.

The chain couples TRBV6-5 to TRBJ1-1; TRBD1 matches at 11 bases. Germline V CDR1 and CDR2: MNHEY, SVGAGI. V dropped 4 bases and J dropped 5; count of bases not matched to a gene: 9. CDR3 length: 16 residues. The CDR3 region has the DNA TGTGCCAGCAGTTGGGACAGGGGGTCCCGGGCAACTGAAGCTTTCTTT. Its protein product is CASSWDRGSRATEAFF.

The V and J genes are TRBV5-4 and TRBJ1-2, with 7 bases identical to TRBD1. V trimming: 0 bases; J trimming: 4 bases; junction bases outside the gene matches: 3. There are 14 residues in the CDR3. From germline, CDR1 is SGHNT and CDR2 YYREEE (reference sequence). CDR3 DNA: TGTGCCAGCAGCTTGGCCGGGACAGTCTATGGCTACACCTTC. Its protein product is CASSLAGTVYGYTF. The full variable domain, rest sourced from reference TRBV5-4 and TRBJ1-2, is ETGVTQSPTHLIKTRGQQVTLRCSSQSGHNTVSWYQQALGQGPQFIFQYYREEENGRGNFPPRFSGLQFPNYSSELNVNALELDDSALYLCASSLAGTVYGYTFGSGTRLTVV.

This clone appeared a single time. V gene TRBV5-1 combines with J gene TRBJ2-7; 11 bases match TRBD1. Unmatched junction bases numbered 7, after V lost 4 bases and J lost 1 base. The CDR3 has 16 residues. Germline CDR1 is SGHRS and CDR2 is YFSETQ. DNA of the CDR3: TGCGCCAGCAGCCCAGGCCGGGACAGGGGGTCCTACGAGCAGTACTTC. It encodes CASSPGRDRGSYEQYF.

The rearrangement uses TRBV5-1 and TRBJ2-1; 10 bases agree with TRBD2. Germline V gene lookup returns CDR1 SGHRS and CDR2 YFSETQ. J lost 2 bases, V lost 1 base, and 15 bases had no gene match. CDR3 length: 20 residues. CDR3 residues: CASSLTPLAGVLQTYNEQFF. As DNA, the CDR3 is TGCGCCAGCAGCTTGACTCCCCTAGCGGGAGTCCTTCAAACCTACAATGAGCAGTTCTTC.

This chain joins TRBV7-8 and TRBJ2-3, with 8 bases aligning to TRBD1. The junction had 7 bases not matched to a gene; V was cut back by 3 bases and J by 5 bases. Germline V gene lookup returns CDR1 SGHVS and CDR2 FQNEAQ. This CDR3 spans 15 amino acids. Written as DNA, the CDR3 is TGTGCCAGCAGCTTCCCCAGGGGGCGTGGAGATACGCAGTATTTT. It encodes CASSFPRGRGDTQYF.

V usage is TRBV6-5 and J usage is TRBJ1-2; TRBD1 is a possible D gene (6 bases). Germline CDR1 reads MNHEY; CDR2 reads SVGAGI. The CDR3 is 13 amino acids. Trimming shortened V by 6 bases and J by 8 bases, and 16 bases separated the two germline ends. CDR3 nucleotide sequence: TGTGCCAGCAGGTCGGAGGGGGGACGAGGCTACACCTTC. It encodes CASRSEGGRGYTF.

The rearrangement links TRBV12-5 to TRBJ1-3, with a weak D call TRBD1 (5 bases). Trimming stripped 1 base from V and 4 bases from J, with 8 bases between. CDR1 and CDR2 (germline): LGHNT, FRNRAP. The CDR3 is 14 residues long. CDR3 residues: CASGLAGSGNTIYF. The CDR3 coding sequence is TGTGCTAGTGGTTTGGCAGGGTCAGGAAACACCATATATTTT.